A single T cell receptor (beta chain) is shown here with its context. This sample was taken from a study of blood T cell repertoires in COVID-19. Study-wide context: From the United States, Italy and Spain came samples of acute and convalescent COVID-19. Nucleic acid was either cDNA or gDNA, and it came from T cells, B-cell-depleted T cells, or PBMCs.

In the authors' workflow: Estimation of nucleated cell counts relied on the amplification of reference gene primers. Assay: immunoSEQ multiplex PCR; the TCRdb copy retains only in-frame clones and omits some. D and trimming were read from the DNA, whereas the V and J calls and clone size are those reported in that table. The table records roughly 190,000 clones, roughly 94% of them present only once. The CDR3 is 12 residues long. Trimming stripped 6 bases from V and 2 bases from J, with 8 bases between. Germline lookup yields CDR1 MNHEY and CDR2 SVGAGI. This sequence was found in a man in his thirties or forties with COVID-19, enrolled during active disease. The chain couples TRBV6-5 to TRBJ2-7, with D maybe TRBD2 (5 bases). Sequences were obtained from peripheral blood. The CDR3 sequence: CASRAGTYEQYF. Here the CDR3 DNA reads TGTGCCAGCAGGGCCGGGACCTACGAGCAGTACTTC.